A single sample gave rise to the 20 T cell receptor beta chains below, sequenced in a study of PD-1 blockade in mismatch repair-deficient tumors. Method: immunoSEQ multiplex PCR; TCRdb's copy keeps in-frame clones and lacks some. The data show roughly 14,000 clones, approximately 84% seen once. This specimen was PBMCs, taken before pembrolizumab treatment. These receptors all come from an adult with mismatch repair-deficient cancer.

This chain's CDR3 is CASSQVQDQETQYF. CDR3 bases: TGCGCCAGCAGCCAAGTACAGGACCAAGAGACCCAGTACTTC. The V gene is TRBV4-1, the J gene TRBJ2-5; possibly TRBD1 for D (5 bases). This CDR3 region has 14 residues. V was cut by 1 base and J by 0 bases, with 6 bases left in between. CDR1 is MGHRA and CDR2 is YSYEKL in the germline V gene.

The chain uses TRBV4-3 and TRBJ2-3, with no clear D. V was cut by 1 base and J by 6 bases, with 8 bases left in between. The CDR3 has 13 residues. Germline assignment: CDR1 LGHNA and CDR2 YSLEER. CDR3 residues: CASSQVTWDTQYF. The CDR3, as DNA: TGCGCCAGCAGCCAAGTTACGTGGGATACGCAGTATTTT.

This clone showed up just once. The chain has TRBV5-6 and TRBJ2-7; D possibly corresponds to TRBD1 (5 bases). The CDR3 spans 15 residues. The V end lost 4 bases, the J end lost 1 base, and 15 bases lay between the germline ends. Germline CDR1 reads SGHDT; CDR2 reads YYEEEE. The CDR3 DNA reads TGTGCCAGCAGCGTAAGGGGATGGGGATCCTACGAGCAGTACTTC. It codes for CASSVRGWGSYEQYF.

A single count supports this clone. This chain connects TRBV18 to TRBJ2-1, with 16 bases aligning to TRBD2. With V trimmed by 3 bases and J by 2 bases, 4 bases remained unmatched. The CDR3 runs to 18 residues. Germline CDR1 reads KGHSH; CDR2 reads LQKENI. Here the CDR3 DNA reads TGTGCCAGCTCACCTCCGGGACTAGCGGGAGGGACCTACAATGAGCAGTTCTTC. Translated, it gives CASSPPGLAGGTYNEQFF.

The chain is built from TRBV6-5 and TRBJ2-7, with D unresolved. In germline, CDR1 is MNHEY, CDR2 SVGAGI. The CDR3 consists of 12 residues. V dropped 6 bases and J dropped 5 bases, with 11 bases sitting between them. In DNA form, the CDR3 reads TGTGCCAGCAGAAAAGGCCCCCACGAGCAGTACTTC. Translated, it gives CASRKGPHEQYF.

The chain links TRBV19 to TRBJ2-6; D may be TRBD1 (5 bases). The CDR3 is 16 residues long. CDR1 is LNHDA and CDR2 is SQIVND in the germline V gene (reference sequence). V lost 5 bases and J 0 bases, leaving 11 bases between the germline ends. The CDR3 DNA sequence: TGTGCCAGTAGTTCCCAGGGCTTCTCTGGGGCCAACGTCCTGACTTTC. Translating it yields CASSSQGFSGANVLTF.

V and J are TRBV6-1 and TRBJ2-5; 7 nucleotides align to TRBD1. This CDR3 is built from 17 residues. From germline, CDR1 is MNHNS and CDR2 SASEGT. Germline trimming cut 2 bases from V and 1 base from J; bases unmatched to any gene: 10. The CDR3 region is CASSETVTGSLQETQYF. The CDR3 region has the DNA TGTGCCAGCAGTGAAACGGTGACAGGGTCCCTCCAAGAGACCCAGTACTTC.

The chain combines TRBV5-1 with TRBJ2-2; 10 bases are shared with TRBD2. The junction had 8 bases not matched to a gene; V was cut back by 3 bases and J by 6 bases. From germline, CDR1 is SGHRS and CDR2 YFSETQ. This CDR3 contains 16 residues. The DNA of the CDR3 is TGCGCCAGCAGCTCCCCGGGACTAGCGATGGCCGGGGAGCTGTTTTTT. Protein sequence: CASSSPGLAMAGELFF.

The CDR3 nucleotides are TGTGCCAGCAGTGAAATCCGGAACACTGAAGCTTTCTTT. Amino acid sequence: CASSEIRNTEAFF. This sequence joins TRBV2 and TRBJ1-1; D unresolved. Germline V lookup: CDR1 SNHLY, CDR2 FYNNEI. This CDR3 is built from 13 residues. V was clipped by 2 bases and J by 1 base, with 5 bases between them.

The chain joins TRBV7-8 to TRBJ2-5, with 8 bases fitting TRBD1. In germline, CDR1 is SGHVS, CDR2 FQNEAQ. Trimming took 5 bases from V and 5 from J; bases not matched to a gene: 10. This CDR3 comprises 15 residues. The CDR3 spells CASSHRDRRWETQYF. In DNA form, the CDR3 reads TGTGCCAGCAGCCACCGGGACAGGAGGTGGGAGACCCAGTACTTC.

V and J are TRBV15 and TRBJ1-1; a possible D gene is TRBD1 (6 bases). The CDR3 consists of 14 residues. Trimming left V 0 bases short and J 4 bases short, with 9 bases between. Germline V gene sequence: CDR1 LNHNV, CDR2 YYDKDF (reference sequence). The DNA for the CDR3 is TGTGCCACCAGCAGAGAAACAGGGATCACTGAAGCTTTCTTT. Protein sequence: CATSRETGITEAFF.

The rearrangement uses TRBV27 and TRBJ2-5, with 10 bases aligning to TRBD2. Per germline, CDR1 MNHEY and CDR2 SMNVEV (reference sequence). The ends lost 2 bases at V and 1 base at J; junction bases unmatched: 7. The CDR3 totals 17 residues. The CDR3 DNA is TGTGCCAGCAGTTTAATTGGACTAGCGGAGATCCAAGAGACCCAGTACTTC. Encoded protein: CASSLIGLAEIQETQYF.

V gene TRBV6-1 combines with J gene TRBJ1-1; no definite D call. Looked up from germline, CDR1 is MNHNS and CDR2 is SASEGT. Trimming pared 1 base from V and 4 bases from J, leaving 16 bases between. The CDR3 runs 16 residues. The CDR3 loop reads CASSEVSHAVGTEAFF. Here the CDR3 DNA reads TGTGCCAGCAGTGAAGTTTCCCATGCGGTGGGCACTGAAGCTTTCTTT.

The CDR3 sequence is CASSNGDGDYNEQFF. CDR3 nucleotide sequence: TGTGCCAGCAGTAACGGAGACGGGGACTACAATGAGCAGTTCTTC. V and J are TRBV6-1 and TRBJ2-1; D may be TRBD2 (5 bases). V dropped 5 bases and J dropped 3 bases, with 14 bases sitting between them. Per germline, CDR1 MNHNS and CDR2 SASEGT. There are 15 residues in the CDR3.

In its sample, this clone was seen once. Other DNA sequences in the same sample also yield this CDR3. The chain employs TRBV6-4 and TRBJ2-2; no clear D. The V and J ends lost 0 bases and 4 bases respectively, with 3 bases between them. The germline V gene encodes CDR1 MRHNA and CDR2 SNTAGT. The CDR3 is 13 residues long. CDR3 loop: CASSDSSTGELFF. The CDR3 region has the DNA TGTGCCAGCAGTGACTCATCCACCGGGGAGCTGTTTTTT.

The chain has TRBV5-1 and TRBJ2-2; tentative D call: TRBD2 (5 bases). CDR1 and CDR2 from the germline V gene are SGHRS and YFSETQ. The length of the CDR3 is 15 residues. With 0 bases removed from V and 3 bases from J, the gap between germline ends came to 9 bases. The CDR3 region is CASSLVSDYTGELFF. The CDR3 DNA follows: TGCGCCAGCAGCTTGGTTAGCGACTACACCGGGGAGCTGTTTTTT.

The chain couples TRBV27 to TRBJ2-1, with 15 bases that match TRBD2. This CDR3 contains 14 residues. Germline V gene lookup returns CDR1 MNHEY and CDR2 SMNVEV (reference sequence). Trimming cost V 4 bases and J 10 bases; bases outside gene matches: 2. The CDR3 here is CASSYGTSGREQFF. The CDR3 nucleotides are TGTGCCAGCAGTTATGGGACTAGCGGGAGGGAGCAGTTCTTC.

The chain is built from TRBV27 and TRBJ2-3, with D perhaps assigned TRBD1 or TRBD2 (5 bases each). Germline V gene data show CDR1 as MNHEY and CDR2 as SMNVEV (reference sequence). The CDR3 consists of 16 residues. Trimming took off 0 bases at V and 0 bases at J, with 10 bases between the two ends. The CDR3 DNA reads as TGTGCCAGCAGTTTATCTGGGACGGGGAGCACAGATACGCAGTATTTT. Protein product: CASSLSGTGSTDTQYF.

On this clone itself: This clone may be a read error of a much larger clone one base away. At the DNA level, this CDR3 is encoded by other sequences in the same sample as well. The CDR3 loop reads CASSLESAGRKLFF. The CDR3 DNA reads as TGTGCCAGCAGCTTAGAATCGGCGGGGAGGAAACTGTTTTTT. The V call is TRBV7-6, the J call TRBJ1-4; D gene unclear. Trimming cost V 1 base and J 11 bases, with 14 bases left between them. CDR3 length equals 14 residues. Germline V CDR1 and CDR2: SGHVS, FNYEAQ.

This clone was counted only a few times. V gene TRBV5-1 combines with J gene TRBJ1-2; 7 bases map to TRBD1. This CDR3 comprises 15 residues. With V trimmed by 3 bases and J by 2 bases, 7 bases remained unmatched. Germline values: CDR1 SGHRS, CDR2 YFSETQ. The CDR3 DNA follows: TGCGCCAGCAGCTATGGGGACAGCCTAAACTATGGCTACACCTTC. This sequence encodes CASSYGDSLNYGYTF.